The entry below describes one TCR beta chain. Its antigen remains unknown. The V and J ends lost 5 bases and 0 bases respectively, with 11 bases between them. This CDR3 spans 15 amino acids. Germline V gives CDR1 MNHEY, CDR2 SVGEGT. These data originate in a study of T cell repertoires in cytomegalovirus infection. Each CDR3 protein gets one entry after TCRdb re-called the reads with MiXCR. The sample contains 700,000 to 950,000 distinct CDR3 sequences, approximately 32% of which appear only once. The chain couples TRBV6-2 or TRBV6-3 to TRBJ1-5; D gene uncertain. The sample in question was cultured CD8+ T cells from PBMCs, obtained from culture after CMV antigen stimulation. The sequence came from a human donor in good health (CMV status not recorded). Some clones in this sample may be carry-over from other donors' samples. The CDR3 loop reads CASSLTDNSNQPQHF. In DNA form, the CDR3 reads TGTGCCAGCAGTCTCACAGATAATAGCAATCAGCCCCAGCATTTT.